This passage covers 29 T cell receptor beta chains from one sample sequenced in a study of cytomegalovirus exposure and HLA in healthy donors (dated by TCRdb to 2016 to 2017). Library creation used the immunoSEQ multiplex PCR assay. For the multiplex PCR, a mixture combining 60 forward primers for TCR Vbeta segments and 13 reverse primers for TCR Jbeta segments was used. TCRdb limited this immuneACCESS table to in-frame rearrangements with V and J called. A share of clones is missing; checked studies link under half to unresolved V genes, and the rest is unexplained. The table of this sample itemizes 150,000 or so clones. The ten largest account for 1.5% to 2% of the sample. Sequenced: PBMCs. These receptors all come from a woman aged 50 to 60 in good health and CMV-seronegative.

The V call is TRBV2, the J call TRBJ2-5, with a weak D call TRBD2 (6 bases). The CDR3 is made up of 15 amino acids. CDR1 and CDR2 (germline): SNHLY, FYNNEI. V was pared by 0 bases and J by 5 bases, with 13 bases between. CDR3 bases: TGTGCCAGCAGTGAAGCGCGGGGCCAGCGTGAGACCCAGTACTTC. Encoded protein: CASSEARGQRETQYF.

The chain combines TRBV9 with TRBJ1-2, with a possible D match to TRBD1 (6 bases). This CDR3 contains 15 residues. Trimming shortened V by 5 bases and J by 8 bases, and 22 bases separated the two germline ends. Germline loops: CDR1 SGDLS, CDR2 YYNGEE. This chain's CDR3 is CASSRGSSRGRGYTF. CDR3 DNA: TGTGCCAGCAGTAGGGGGAGCAGCCGAGGTCGGGGCTACACCTTC.

The V call is TRBV19, the J call TRBJ1-2; D gene unclear. The germline gives CDR1 LNHDA, CDR2 SQIVND (reference sequence). The length of the CDR3 is 13 residues. Trimming took 5 bases from V and 6 from J, leaving 13 bases between them. The CDR3 loop reads CASSFPGPDGYTF. CDR3 DNA: TGTGCCAGTAGTTTTCCTGGCCCAGATGGCTACACCTTC.

The gene calls are TRBV2 and TRBJ2-1; 11 positions match TRBD2. With V trimmed by 2 bases and J by 4 bases, 4 bases remained unmatched. In germline, CDR1 is SNHLY, CDR2 FYNNEI. CDR3 length equals 16 residues. CDR3 residues: CASSEYGTSGYNEQFF. Here the CDR3 DNA reads TGTGCCAGCAGTGAATATGGGACTAGCGGTTACAATGAGCAGTTCTTC.

The genes are TRBV27 and TRBJ1-5; TRBD1 matches at 8 bases. CDR1 MNHEY and CDR2 SMNVEV come from the germline V gene (reference sequence). The CDR3 length is 17 residues. The V gene end was trimmed by 6 bases and the J gene end by 4 bases; junction bases not matched to a gene: 14. This chain's CDR3 is CASRTVFRGRENQPQHF. CDR3 bases: TGTGCCAGCAGGACAGTTTTCAGGGGGCGAGAGAATCAGCCCCAGCATTTT.

This sequence joins TRBV12-2 and TRBJ2-7; TRBD2, as called in the table, went unchecked against the DNA. TRBV12-2 is a known pseudogene. This CDR3 has 12 amino acids. In nucleotides, the CDR3 is TGTGCAAGTCGCGATATCGCGTACGAGCAGTACTTC. This codes for CASRDIAYEQYF.

The chain joins TRBV9 to TRBJ1-4, with 11 bases aligning to TRBD1. The V segment lost 4 bases and the J segment 7 bases; nucleotides outside the gene matches: 9. The CDR3 spans 16 residues. Germline CDR1 reads SGDLS; CDR2 reads YYNGEE. The CDR3 sequence is CASSLRVGTGGEKLFF. CDR3 coding DNA: TGTGCCAGCAGCCTTCGCGTAGGGACAGGGGGTGAAAAACTGTTTTTT.

The rearrangement uses TRBV7-8 and TRBJ1-5; 8 nucleotides align to TRBD1. The germline V gene has CDR1 SGHVS and CDR2 FQNEAQ. The length of the CDR3 is 16 residues. Trimming cost V 5 bases and J 2 bases; bases outside gene matches: 8. CDR3 sequence: CASSQTGVGRNQPQHF. The CDR3 nucleotides read TGTGCCAGCAGCCAGACAGGGGTTGGACGCAATCAGCCCCAGCATTTT.

This rearrangement joins TRBV11-2 to TRBJ2-1; possibly TRBD2 for D (6 bases). Trimming cost V 3 bases and J 3 bases, with 12 bases left between them. Germline values: CDR1 SGHAT, CDR2 FQNNGV. There are 15 residues in the CDR3. As DNA, the CDR3 is TGTGCCAGCAGCTTTTCCGGGACTTACTACAATGAGCAGTTCTTC. It is translated as CASSFSGTYYNEQFF. Full variable domain (outside the CDR3, taken from reference TRBV11-2 and TRBJ2-1): EAGVAQSPRYKIIEKRQSVAFWCNPISGHATLYWYQQILGQGPKLLIQFQNNGVVDDSQLPKDRFSAERLKGVDSTLKIQPAKLEDSAVYLCASSFSGTYYNEQFFGPGTRLTVL.

V usage is TRBV30 and J usage is TRBJ1-5; D gene uncertain. The V end lost 3 bases, the J end lost 3 bases, and 9 bases lay between the germline ends. Germline V CDR1 and CDR2: GTSNPN, SVGIG (reference sequence). The CDR3 runs to 13 residues. CDR3 in amino acids: CAWSQVHNQPQHF. The CDR3 DNA sequence: TGTGCCTGGAGCCAGGTACACAATCAGCCCCAGCATTTT.

The chain employs TRBV7-7 and TRBJ1-3; 7 bases line up with TRBD1. The germline V gene encodes CDR1 SSHAT and CDR2 FNYEAQ (reference sequence). CDR3 length: 14 residues. V gave up 7 bases and J gave up 8 bases; unmatched junction bases: 11. DNA of the CDR3: TGTGCCAGCACCTCCAAGGGACAGCTTCACACCATATATTTT. Encoded protein: CASTSKGQLHTIYF.

The rearrangement joins TRBV28 to TRBJ1-1; TRBD1 is a possible D gene (6 bases). The V end was cut by 10 bases, the J end by 1 base, with 13 bases between. CDR1 is MDHEN, CDR2 SYDVKM, per germline. The CDR3 runs 13 residues. CDR3 loop: CATAGDTNTEAFF. The CDR3 region has the DNA TGTGCCACCGCCGGGGACACGAACACTGAAGCTTTCTTT.

The V and J genes are TRBV6-4 and TRBJ2-4; 10 positions match TRBD1. V shed 2 bases and J 7 bases; nucleotides not matched to a gene: 11. Per germline, CDR1 MRHNA and CDR2 SNTAGT. This CDR3 has 17 residues. CDR3 protein: CASSDNADRGKRNIQYF. The DNA of the CDR3 is TGTGCCAGCAGTGACAATGCGGACAGGGGGAAAAGGAACATTCAGTACTTC.

The rearrangement joins TRBV30 to TRBJ1-3; TRBD1 might be the D (6 bases). Looked up from germline, CDR1 is GTSNPN and CDR2 is SVGIG (reference sequence). The CDR3 has 16 residues. The V gene lost 3 bases and the J gene lost 0 bases, with 15 bases spanning the gap. The CDR3 nucleotides read TGTGCCTGGAGGAAAAAACAGGGATTCTCTGGAAACACCATATATTTT. Its protein product is CAWRKKQGFSGNTIYF.

The CDR3 protein is CAWSDWTGAGGGSGNTIYF. Here the CDR3 DNA reads TGTGCCTGGAGCGATTGGACAGGGGCCGGAGGAGGCTCTGGAAACACCATATATTTT. The chain carries TRBV30 and TRBJ1-3, with 9 bases aligning to TRBD1. This CDR3 has 19 residues. Per germline, CDR1 GTSNPN and CDR2 SVGIG (reference sequence). Trimming at V came to 3 bases and at J to 0 bases, leaving 15 bases not matched to a gene.

The gene calls are TRBV5-1 and TRBJ2-3; TRBD1 matches 8 bases. The CDR3 is 20 residues long. V gave up 0 bases and J gave up 2 bases; unmatched junction bases: 17. Germline V gene lookup returns CDR1 SGHRS and CDR2 YFSETQ. The CDR3 bases are TGCGCCAGCAGCTTGGCCCCAAACAGGGGGGCTGGCAAAAACACAGATACGCAGTATTTT. It codes for CASSLAPNRGAGKNTDTQYF.

This chain uses TRBV29-1 with TRBJ2-1; D is possibly TRBD1 (6 bases). The CDR3 spans 14 residues. Trimming removed 6 bases from V and 0 bases from J, with 12 bases in between. Germline V lookup: CDR1 SQVTM, CDR2 ANQGSEA. The CDR3 spells CSVWTESSYNEQFF. The CDR3 DNA sequence: TGCAGCGTCTGGACAGAAAGCTCCTACAATGAGCAGTTCTTC.

The rearrangement links TRBV7-3 to TRBJ2-1; 10 bases fit TRBD1. This CDR3 is built from 14 residues. Germline CDR1 and CDR2: SGHTA and FQGTGA. Trimming cost V 5 bases and J 7 bases; bases outside gene matches: 5. CDR3 DNA sequence: TGTGCCAGCAGCAACGACAGGGGGCGGAATGAGCAGTTCTTC. The encoded protein is CASSNDRGRNEQFF.

The chain joins TRBV7-2 to TRBJ1-1; D unclear. V gave up 3 bases and J gave up 3 bases, with 5 bases separating them. This CDR3 is 12 amino acids long. Germline CDR1 reads SGHTA; CDR2 reads FQGNSA. The CDR3, as DNA: TGTGCCAGCAGCTTCTCGGACACTGAAGCTTTCTTT. Translation gives CASSFSDTEAFF.

The V gene is TRBV19, the J gene TRBJ2-1; 7 bases align to TRBD1. Trimming cost V 1 base and J 8 bases; bases outside gene matches: 5. Germline-derived CDR1 and CDR2 are LNHDA and SQIVND (reference sequence). The CDR3 consists of 14 residues. The CDR3 loop is CASSIATGMHEQFF. CDR3 nucleotides: TGTGCCAGTAGTATAGCGACAGGGATGCATGAGCAGTTCTTC.

The rearrangement uses TRBV7-6 and TRBJ2-5; TRBD2 matches 9 bases. V lost 3 bases and J lost 2; bases outside the gene matches: 7. From germline, CDR1 is SGHVS and CDR2 FNYEAQ. This CDR3 is built from 16 residues. This chain's CDR3 is CASSFGLAGSQETQYF. DNA for the CDR3: TGTGCCAGCAGCTTTGGGCTAGCGGGATCGCAAGAGACCCAGTACTTC. Using reference TRBV7-6 and TRBJ2-5 for the parts outside the CDR3, the full variable domain is GAGVSQSPRYKVTKRGQDVALRCDPISGHVSLYWYRQALGQGPEFLTYFNYEAQQDKSGLPNDRFSAERPEGSISTLTIQRTEQRDSAMYRCASSFGLAGSQETQYFGPGTRLLVL.

The chain employs TRBV5-1 and TRBJ1-2, with 9 bases matching TRBD1. The germline V gene has CDR1 SGHRS and CDR2 YFSETQ. This CDR3 is 15 amino acids long. J lost 6 bases, V lost 4 bases, and 10 bases had no gene match. DNA for the CDR3: TGCGCCAGCAGCAGGACAGGGGATGACGGAAATGGCTACACCTTC. Its protein is CASSRTGDDGNGYTF.

The rearrangement links TRBV18 to TRBJ2-7, with D perhaps TRBD2 (5 bases). The CDR3 runs 17 residues. The germline gives CDR1 KGHSH, CDR2 LQKENI. V shed 1 base and J shed 3 bases, with 19 bases lying between them. CDR3 bases: TGTGCCAGCTCACCACGATCTGGGCCCGGGGTCGACTACGAGCAGTACTTC. Its protein product is CASSPRSGPGVDYEQYF.

The J gene is TRBJ2-5, the V gene TRBV10-3; TRBD1 aligns across 8 bases. Germline values: CDR1 ENHRY, CDR2 SYGVKD. V lost 11 bases, J lost 5 bases, and 10 bases stayed unmatched. The CDR3 runs 13 residues. DNA for the CDR3: TGTGCCGTCAAACAGGGGGTGGAGGAGACCCAGTACTTC. This encodes CAVKQGVEETQYF.

The CDR3 region is CASSQGAGGGLGETQYF. The CDR3 DNA reads as TGTGCCAGCAGCCAAGGGGCCGGGGGGGGGCTCGGGGAGACCCAGTACTTC. This rearrangement joins TRBV4-2 to TRBJ2-5, with 8 bases identical to TRBD2. Germline V gene lookup returns CDR1 LGHNA and CDR2 YNFKEQ. The CDR3 is 17 residues long. The trim removed 1 base at V and 5 bases at J, leaving 12 bases unmatched.

The chain couples TRBV5-1 to TRBJ2-7, with D possibly being TRBD2 (6 bases). The germline V and J ends were trimmed by 4 bases and 5 bases, with 16 bases remaining between them. Germline CDR1 is SGHRS and CDR2 is YFSETQ. This CDR3 region has 14 residues. CDR3 sequence reads: CASSPAGGPDEQYF. The CDR3 DNA reads as TGCGCCAGCAGCCCCGCCGGGGGACCGGACGAGCAGTACTTC.

The V gene is TRBV9, the J gene TRBJ1-3; 11 bases align to TRBD1. CDR3 length equals 17 residues. V shed 4 bases and J 3 bases; nucleotides not matched to a gene: 9. Looked up from germline, CDR1 is SGDLS and CDR2 is YYNGEE. Here the CDR3 DNA reads TGTGCCAGCAGCCGGACAGGGGGCGCGCTTTATGGAAACACCATATATTTT. This sequence encodes CASSRTGGALYGNTIYF. Filled out from reference TRBV9 and TRBJ1-3, the complete variable domain reads DSGVTQTPKHLITATGQRVTLRCSPRSGDLSVYWYQQSLDQGLQFLIQYYNGEERAKGNILERFSAQQFPDLHSELNLSSLELGDSALYFCASSRTGGALYGNTIYFGEGSWLTVV.

The chain joins TRBV7-9 to TRBJ2-5, with D maybe TRBD1 (6 bases). Deletions cut 5 bases from V and 4 bases from J, with 11 bases between. The CDR3 is 13 amino acids. Germline values: CDR1 SEHNR, CDR2 FQNEAQ (reference sequence). The CDR3 DNA sequence: TGTGCCAGCAGCCCAACAGGGAGAGAGACCCAGTACTTC. Protein: CASSPTGRETQYF.

J is TRBJ1-1 and V is TRBV2, with 8 bases that match TRBD1. This CDR3 region has 14 residues. Trimming took 7 bases from V and 4 from J; bases not matched to a gene: 8. Germline CDR1 is SNHLY and CDR2 is FYNNEI. The CDR3 DNA follows: TGTGCCAGCAACCCGGACAGGGAGTCCACTGAAGCTTTCTTT. Translation: CASNPDRESTEAFF.